This record looks at one TCR beta chain sequence and its context. Its antigen is unidentified. Germline values: CDR1 SEHNR, CDR2 FQNEAQ (reference sequence). This CDR3 region has 16 residues. V was cut by 1 base and J by 4 bases, with 13 bases left in between. The source of the sample is a study of long-term antiretroviral therapy in people with HIV. Findings of the study overall: All time points showed a repertoire dominated by clones expanded before ART.

Every participant with HIV received treatment in the United States. Survey-level resolution applied to immunoSEQ assay v3.0. TCRdb's table, derived via immunoSEQ multiplex PCR, lists solely in-frame clones and lacks some. The repertoire holds around 25,000 clones, with around 90% as singletons. This TCR derives from a man aged 25 to 40 with HIV. V and J are TRBV7-9 and TRBJ1-4; D gene uncertain. Sequenced here: unsorted PBMCs, sampled more than 4.4 years after starting antiretroviral therapy. The CDR3 sequence is CASSLGSAAFNEKLFF. The CDR3 DNA sequence: TGTGCCAGCAGCTTAGGCTCGGCTGCCTTTAATGAAAAACTGTTTTTT. The whole variable domain, remainder taken from reference TRBV7-9 and TRBJ1-4, is DTGVSQNPRHKITKRGQNVTFRCDPISEHNRLYWYRQTLGQGPEFLTYFQNEAQLEKSRLLSDRFSAERPKGSFSTLEIQRTEQGDSAMYLCASSLGSAAFNEKLFFGSGTQLSVL.